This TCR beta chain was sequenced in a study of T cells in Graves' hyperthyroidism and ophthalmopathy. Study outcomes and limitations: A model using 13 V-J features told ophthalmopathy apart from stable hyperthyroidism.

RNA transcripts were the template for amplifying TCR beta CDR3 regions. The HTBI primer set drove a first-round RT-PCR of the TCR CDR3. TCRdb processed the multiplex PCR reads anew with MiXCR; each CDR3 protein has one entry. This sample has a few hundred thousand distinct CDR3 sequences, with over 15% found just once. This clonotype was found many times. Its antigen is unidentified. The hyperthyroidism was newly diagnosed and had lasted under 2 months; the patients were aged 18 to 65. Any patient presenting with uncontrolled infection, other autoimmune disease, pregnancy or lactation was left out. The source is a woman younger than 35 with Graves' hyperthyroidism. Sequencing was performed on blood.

The CDR3 protein is CASSYKYSNQPQHF. CDR3 nucleotide sequence: TGTGCCAGCAGTTACAAGTATAGCAATCAGCCCCAGCATTTT. The rearrangement joins TRBV28 to TRBJ1-5; D call uncertain. Trimming removed 4 bases at V and 0 bases at J, with 7 bases between. This CDR3 has 14 residues. Per germline, CDR1 MDHEN and CDR2 SYDVKM.